This entry lists 2 T cell receptor beta chains sequenced from one sample in a study of T and B cells in COVID-19 patients (dated by TCRdb to 2018 to 2021). Genomic DNA extracted from blood, in amounts of 250-500 ng, served as the starting material for amplifying TRB repertoires. Data came from an Illumina MiSeq. Multiplex PCR with BIOMED2 TRB-A/B primer pools was used to amplify TRB rearrangements. The public reads were reanalyzed by TCRdb: fastp trimming at Q25, MiXCR alignment, in-frame beta chains only. Identical CDR3 proteins give one entry, which carries the most common genes and DNA. The sample yields thousands of distinct CDR3 sequences; more than 20% were counted once. The ten largest make up approximately 6% of the sample. The sequencing input was blood. Receptor source: a human donor who had recovered from COVID-19.

This clonotype is labeled as medium-sized. This chain connects TRBV12-3 or TRBV12-4 to TRBJ2-1; D is ambiguous. V gave up 3 bases and J gave up 9 bases, with 6 bases separating them. This CDR3 comprises 11 residues. The CDR3 coding sequence is TGTGCCAGCAGTTTGGTAATTGAGCAGTTCTTC. Its translation: CASSLVIEQFF.

This clonotype counts as large. This chain joins TRBV29-1 and TRBJ2-7; 8 nucleotides agree with TRBD1. The V gene end was trimmed by 3 bases and the J gene end by 3 bases; junction bases not matched to a gene: 10. Per germline, CDR1 SQVTM and CDR2 ANQGSEA. CDR3 length: 15 amino acids. The DNA for the CDR3 is TGCAGCGTTGATGGACAGGGAGGCGCACACTACGAGCAGTACTTC. Translating it yields CSVDGQGGAHYEQYF.